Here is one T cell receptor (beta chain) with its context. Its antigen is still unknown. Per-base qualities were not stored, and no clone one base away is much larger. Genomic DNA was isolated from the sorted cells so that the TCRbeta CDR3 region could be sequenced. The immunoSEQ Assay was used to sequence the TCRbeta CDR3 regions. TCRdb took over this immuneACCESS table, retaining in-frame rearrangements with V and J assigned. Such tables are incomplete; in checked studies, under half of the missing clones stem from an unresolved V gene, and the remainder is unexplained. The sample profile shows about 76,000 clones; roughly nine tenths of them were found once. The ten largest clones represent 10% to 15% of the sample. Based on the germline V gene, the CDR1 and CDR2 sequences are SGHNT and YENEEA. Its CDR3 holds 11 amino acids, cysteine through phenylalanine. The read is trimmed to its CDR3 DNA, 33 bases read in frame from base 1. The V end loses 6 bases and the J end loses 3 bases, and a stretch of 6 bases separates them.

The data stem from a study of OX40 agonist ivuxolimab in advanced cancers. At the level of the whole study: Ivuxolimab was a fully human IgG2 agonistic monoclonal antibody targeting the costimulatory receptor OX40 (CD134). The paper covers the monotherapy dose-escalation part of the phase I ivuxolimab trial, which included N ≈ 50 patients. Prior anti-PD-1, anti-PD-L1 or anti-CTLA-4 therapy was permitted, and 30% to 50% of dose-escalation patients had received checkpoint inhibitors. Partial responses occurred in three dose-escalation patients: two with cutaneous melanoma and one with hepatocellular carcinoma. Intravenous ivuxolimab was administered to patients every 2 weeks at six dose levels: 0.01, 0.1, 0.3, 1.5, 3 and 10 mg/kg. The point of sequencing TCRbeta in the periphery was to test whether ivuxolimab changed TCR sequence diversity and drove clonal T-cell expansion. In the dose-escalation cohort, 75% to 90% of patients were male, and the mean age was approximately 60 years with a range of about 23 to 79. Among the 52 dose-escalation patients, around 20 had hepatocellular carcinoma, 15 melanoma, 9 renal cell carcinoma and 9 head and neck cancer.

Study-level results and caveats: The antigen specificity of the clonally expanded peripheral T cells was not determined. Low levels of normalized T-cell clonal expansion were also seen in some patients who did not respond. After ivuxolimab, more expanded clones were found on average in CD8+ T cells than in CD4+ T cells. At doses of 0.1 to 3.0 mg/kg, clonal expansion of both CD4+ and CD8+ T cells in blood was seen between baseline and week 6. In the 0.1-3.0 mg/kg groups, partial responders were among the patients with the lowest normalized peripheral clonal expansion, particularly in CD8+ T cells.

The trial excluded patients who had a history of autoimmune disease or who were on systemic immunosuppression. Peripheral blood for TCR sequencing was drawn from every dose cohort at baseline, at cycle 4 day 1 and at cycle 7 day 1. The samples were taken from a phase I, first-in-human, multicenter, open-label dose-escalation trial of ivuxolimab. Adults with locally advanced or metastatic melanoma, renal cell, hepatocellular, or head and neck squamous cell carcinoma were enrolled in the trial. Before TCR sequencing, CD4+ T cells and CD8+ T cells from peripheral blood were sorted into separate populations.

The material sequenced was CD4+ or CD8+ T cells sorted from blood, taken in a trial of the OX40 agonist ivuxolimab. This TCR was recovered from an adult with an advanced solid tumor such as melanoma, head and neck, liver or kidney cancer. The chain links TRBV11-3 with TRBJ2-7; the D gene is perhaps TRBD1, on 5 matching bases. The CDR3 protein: CASRDNYEQYF. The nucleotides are TGTGCCAGCAGGGACAACTACGAGCAGTACTTC.